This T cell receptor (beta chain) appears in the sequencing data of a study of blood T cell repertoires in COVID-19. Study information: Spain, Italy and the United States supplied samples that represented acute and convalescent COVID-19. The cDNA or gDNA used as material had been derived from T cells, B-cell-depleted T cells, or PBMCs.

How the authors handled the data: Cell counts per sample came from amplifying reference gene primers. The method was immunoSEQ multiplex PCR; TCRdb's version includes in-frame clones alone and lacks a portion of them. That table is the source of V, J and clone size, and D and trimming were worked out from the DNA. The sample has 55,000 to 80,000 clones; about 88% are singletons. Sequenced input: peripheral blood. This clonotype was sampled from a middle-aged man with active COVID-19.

This chain's CDR3 is CASSLAGGNQPQHF. The CDR3 region has the DNA TGTGCCAGCAGTTTAGCAGGGGGCAATCAGCCCCAGCATTTT. The rearrangement uses TRBV27 and TRBJ1-5; D might be TRBD1 (6 bases). Trimming cost V 2 bases and J 2 bases, with 7 bases left between them. CDR3 size: 14 residues. Germline V gene data show CDR1 as MNHEY and CDR2 as SMNVEV (reference sequence).